One and the same sample provided the 15 T cell receptor beta chains below, sequenced in a study of T cells in Graves' hyperthyroidism and ophthalmopathy. RNA transcripts yielded amplified TCR beta CDR3 regions. The primer set for the first-round RT-PCR of the TCR CDR3 was HTBI. TCRdb re-derived calls from the multiplex PCR reads in MiXCR, one entry per CDR3 protein. The sample holds about 840,000 distinct CDR3 sequences, roughly 37% seen once. Sequenced: blood. The receptors shown here come from a man aged 18 to 29 with Graves' hyperthyroidism.

This clonotype has more than one count but fewer than ten. This rearrangement joins TRBV25-1 to TRBJ2-7, with 9 bases fitting TRBD2. The length of the CDR3 is 17 residues. Germline CDR1 reads MGHDK; CDR2 reads SYGVNS. V gave up 6 bases and J gave up 7 bases; unmatched junction bases: 19. The CDR3 region has the DNA TGTGCCAGCAGCGCGTCAGGGGGGCAGCGGGGGGACAGAGAGCAGTACTTC. Encoded protein: CASSASGGQRGDREQYF.

Worth noting for this clonotype: An end of the junction differs from the germline gene, which may be a read error. The chain joins TRBV7-2 to TRBJ1-1, with TRBD1 as a possible D gene (5 bases). The germline V gene has CDR1 SGHTA and CDR2 FQGNSA. The CDR3 is 14 residues long. CDR3 residues: CARSLLGVGTEAFF. For the CDR3, the DNA is TGTGCCCGCAGCTTATTGGGGGTGGGCACTGAAGCTTTCTTT.

This clonotype has just a few counts. The chain is built from TRBV6-1 and TRBJ1-2; no firm D call. From germline, CDR1 is MNHNS and CDR2 SASEGT. V was trimmed by 1 base and J by 13 bases, leaving 16 bases between them. The CDR3 loop spans 13 amino acids. Here the CDR3 DNA reads TGTGCCAGCAGTGAAGGACGAACGATTTGGGGCACCTTC. Translating gives CASSEGRTIWGTF.

This clonotype was seen a few times. This chain connects TRBV11-3 to TRBJ2-7; weak D call: TRBD1 (6 bases). This CDR3 region has 14 residues. The germline CDR1 and CDR2 sequences are SGHNT and YENEEA. The V end lost 6 bases, the J end lost 0 bases, and 12 bases lay between the germline ends. The CDR3 DNA sequence: TGTGCCAGCAGTCGCAGGGACAACTCCTACGAGCAGTACTTC. This encodes CASSRRDNSYEQYF.

This clonotype came up many times. The chain recombines TRBV12-3 or TRBV12-4 with TRBJ1-3; no definite D call. The CDR3 consists of 12 residues. Trimming took off 6 bases at V and 7 bases at J, with 10 bases between the two ends. The CDR3 sequence: CASSLLGNTIYF. In nucleotides, the CDR3 is TGTGCCAGCAGCTTATTGGGGAACACCATATATTTT.

The chain carries TRBV3-1 and TRBJ2-5; TRBD2 is a possible D gene (6 bases). The germline gives CDR1 LGHDT, CDR2 YNNKEL (reference sequence). This CDR3 comprises 15 residues. Trimming removed 2 bases at V and 5 bases at J, with 15 bases between. The CDR3 loop reads CASSQPGVGGETQYF. Here the CDR3 DNA reads TGTGCCAGCAGCCAACCGGGTGTTGGGGGGGAGACCCAGTACTTC.

There are many counts of this clonotype. This sequence joins TRBV29-1 and TRBJ1-1; D gene unclear. The CDR3 loop spans 13 amino acids. V was pared by 3 bases and J by 2 bases, with 10 bases between. The germline gives CDR1 SQVTM, CDR2 ANQGSEA. The CDR3 coding sequence is TGCAGCGTTGAGGTACCTACCAACACTGAAGCTTTCTTT. Translated, it gives CSVEVPTNTEAFF. The whole variable domain, remainder taken from reference TRBV29-1 and TRBJ1-1, is SAVISQKPSRDICQRGTSLTIQCQVDSQVTMMFWYRQQPGQSLTLIATANQGSEATYESGFVIDKFPISRPNLTFSTLTVSNMSPEDSSIYLCSVEVPTNTEAFFGQGTRLTVV.

To note about this clonotype: Being one base from a much bigger clone, this may be a read error. The chain carries TRBV20-1 and TRBJ2-5; possibly TRBD1 for D (5 bases). V was cut by 4 bases and J by 2 bases, with 17 bases left in between. Germline V gene lookup returns CDR1 DFQATT and CDR2 SNEGSKA (reference sequence). CDR3 length: 15 residues. The DNA of the CDR3 is TGCAGTGCTACAAAGCCCGACAGTCGACAAGAGACCCAGTACTTC. This codes for CSATKPDSRQETQYF.

The genes are TRBV27 and TRBJ1-1; D gene unclear. Trimming left V 10 bases short and J 7 bases short, with 16 bases between. The germline V gene encodes CDR1 MNHEY and CDR2 SMNVEV (reference sequence). This CDR3 has 12 amino acids. The CDR3 protein is CATKTQSGEAFF. The CDR3 DNA sequence: TGTGCCACCAAAACCCAGTCCGGTGAAGCTTTCTTT.

In this sample, this clonotype turned up a few times. The genes are TRBV29-1 and TRBJ1-1, with a weak D call TRBD1 (5 bases). Germline V gives CDR1 SQVTM, CDR2 ANQGSEA. The CDR3 consists of 13 residues. V shed 4 bases and J shed 6 bases, with 15 bases lying between them. CDR3 region: CSVGGGRRAEAFF. The DNA of the CDR3 is TGCAGCGTTGGGGGCGGGCGGCGGGCTGAAGCTTTCTTT.

At least ten counts were recorded for this clonotype. The gene calls are TRBV6-6 and TRBJ1-5; 7 nucleotides align to TRBD1. The CDR3 length is 14 residues. Losses at the gene ends were 8 bases for V and 3 bases for J; bases not matched to a gene: 7. Looked up from germline, CDR1 is MNHNY and CDR2 is SVGAGI (reference sequence). CDR3: CASGTGASNQPQHF. CDR3 bases: TGTGCCAGCGGCACAGGGGCTTCCAATCAGCCCCAGCATTTT.

This chain connects TRBV20-1 to TRBJ1-1; possibly TRBD1 for D (5 bases). Germline V gene sequence: CDR1 DFQATT, CDR2 SNEGSKA (reference sequence). The CDR3 consists of 13 residues. For the CDR3, the DNA is TGCACCCCAAGAACAGGTCCGAACACTGAAGCTTTCTTT. Residues: CTPRTGPNTEAFF.

The chain links TRBV4-2 to TRBJ1-1, with TRBD1 as a possible D gene (5 bases). Trimming took 6 bases from V and 7 from J, leaving 12 bases between them. The CDR3 is made up of 12 amino acids. The V gene's germline CDR1 is LGHNA and CDR2 YNFKEQ. The DNA for the CDR3 is TGTGCCAGCAGTCAATTGGACAATGAAGCTTTCTTT. Protein: CASSQLDNEAFF.

There are many counts of this clonotype. This rearrangement joins TRBV12-3 or TRBV12-4 to TRBJ1-5; 9 bases map to TRBD1. V shed 5 bases and J 5 bases; nucleotides not matched to a gene: 7. The CDR3 contains 15 residues. As DNA, the CDR3 is TGTGCCAGCAGTCGTACAGGGGGCGCGGATCAGCCCCAGCATTTT. This codes for CASSRTGGADQPQHF.

The chain is built from TRBV5-1 and TRBJ2-5; 10 bases are a match to TRBD2. V lost 0 bases and J lost 5; bases outside the gene matches: 7. This CDR3 region has 16 residues. CDR1 is SGHRS and CDR2 is YFSETQ in the germline V gene. CDR3 DNA sequence: TGCGCCAGCAGCTTGGCGTCAGCGGGGGGGCCGGAGACCCAGTACTTC. Translated, it gives CASSLASAGGPETQYF.